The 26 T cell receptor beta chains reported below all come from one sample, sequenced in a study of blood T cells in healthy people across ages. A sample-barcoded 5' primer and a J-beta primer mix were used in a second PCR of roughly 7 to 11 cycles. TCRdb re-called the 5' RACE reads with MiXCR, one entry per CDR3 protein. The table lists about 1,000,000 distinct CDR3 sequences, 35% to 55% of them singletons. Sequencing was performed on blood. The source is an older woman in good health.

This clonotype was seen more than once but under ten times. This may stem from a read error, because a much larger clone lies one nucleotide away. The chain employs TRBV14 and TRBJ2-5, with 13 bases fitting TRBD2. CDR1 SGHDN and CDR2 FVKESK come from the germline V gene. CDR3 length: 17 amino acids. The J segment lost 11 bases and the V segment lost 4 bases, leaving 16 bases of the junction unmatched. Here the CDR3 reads CASSRLPGTSGNNEQYF. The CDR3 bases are TGTGCCAGCAGCCGGCTTCCCGGGACTAGCGGGAACAATGAGCAGTACTTC. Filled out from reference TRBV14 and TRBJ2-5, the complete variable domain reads EAGVTQFPSHSVIEKGQTVTLRCDPISGHDNLYWYRRVMGKEIKFLLHFVKESKQDESGMPNNRFLAERTGGTYSTLKVQPAELEDSGVYFCASSRLPGTSGNNEQYFGPGTRLLVL.

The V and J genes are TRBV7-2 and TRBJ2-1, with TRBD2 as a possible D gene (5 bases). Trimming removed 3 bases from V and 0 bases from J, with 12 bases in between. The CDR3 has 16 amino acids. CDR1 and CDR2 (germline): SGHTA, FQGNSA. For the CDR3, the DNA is TGTGCCAGCAGCTTGCTCGTGGGGAGCTCCTACAATGAGCAGTTCTTC. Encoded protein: CASSLLVGSSYNEQFF.

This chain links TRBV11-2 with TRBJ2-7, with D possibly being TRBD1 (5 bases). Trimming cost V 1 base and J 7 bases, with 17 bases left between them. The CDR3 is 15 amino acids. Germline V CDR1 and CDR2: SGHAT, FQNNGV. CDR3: CASSLGVQGSREQYF. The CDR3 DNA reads TGTGCCAGCAGCTTAGGGGTTCAGGGTAGTCGAGAGCAGTACTTC.

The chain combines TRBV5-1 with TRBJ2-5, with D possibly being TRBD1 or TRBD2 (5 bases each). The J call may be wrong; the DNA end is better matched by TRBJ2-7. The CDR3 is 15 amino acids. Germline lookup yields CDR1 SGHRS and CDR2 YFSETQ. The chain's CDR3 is CASSLEKGTSYEQYF. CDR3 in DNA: TGCGCCAGCAGCTTGGAGAAGGGGACCAGTTACGAGCAGTACTTC.

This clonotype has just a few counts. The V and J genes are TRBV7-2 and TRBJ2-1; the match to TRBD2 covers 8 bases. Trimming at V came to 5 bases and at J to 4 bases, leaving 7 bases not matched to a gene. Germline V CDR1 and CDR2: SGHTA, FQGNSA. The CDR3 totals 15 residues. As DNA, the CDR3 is TGTGCCAGCAGCCCTCAGCGGGGGAGGTACAATGAGCAGTTCTTC. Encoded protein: CASSPQRGRYNEQFF.

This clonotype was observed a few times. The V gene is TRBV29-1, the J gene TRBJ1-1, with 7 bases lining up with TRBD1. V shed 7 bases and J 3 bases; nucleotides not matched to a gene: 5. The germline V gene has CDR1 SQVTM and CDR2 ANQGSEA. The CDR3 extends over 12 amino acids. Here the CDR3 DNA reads TGCAGCGACCGACAGGGCCACACTGAAGCTTTCTTT. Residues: CSDRQGHTEAFF.

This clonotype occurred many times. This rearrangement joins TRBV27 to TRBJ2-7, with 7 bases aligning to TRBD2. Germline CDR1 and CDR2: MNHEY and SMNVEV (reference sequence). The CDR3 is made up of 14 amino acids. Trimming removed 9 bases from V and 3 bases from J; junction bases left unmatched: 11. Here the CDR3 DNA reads TGTGCCAGTAGCCTCGCGGGAGCCTTCTACGAGCAGTACTTC. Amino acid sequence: CASSLAGAFYEQYF.

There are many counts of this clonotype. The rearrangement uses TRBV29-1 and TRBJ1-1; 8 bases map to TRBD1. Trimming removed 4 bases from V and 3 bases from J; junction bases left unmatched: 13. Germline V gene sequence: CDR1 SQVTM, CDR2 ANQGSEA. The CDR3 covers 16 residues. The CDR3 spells CSVVGQGKKMYTEAFF. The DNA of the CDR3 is TGCAGCGTTGTAGGACAGGGAAAAAAAATGTACACTGAAGCTTTCTTT.

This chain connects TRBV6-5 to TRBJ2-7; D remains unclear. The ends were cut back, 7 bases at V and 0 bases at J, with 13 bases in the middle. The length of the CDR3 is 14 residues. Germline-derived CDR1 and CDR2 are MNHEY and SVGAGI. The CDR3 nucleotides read TGTGCCAGCACCAGACAATCGGGCTCCTACGAGCAGTACTTC. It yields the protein CASTRQSGSYEQYF.

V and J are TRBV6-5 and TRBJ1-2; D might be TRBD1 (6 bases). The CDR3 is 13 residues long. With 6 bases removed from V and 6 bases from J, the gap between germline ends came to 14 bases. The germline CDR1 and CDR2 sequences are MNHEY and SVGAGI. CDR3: CASRKGGPDGYTF. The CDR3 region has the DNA TGTGCCAGCAGGAAAGGGGGGCCAGATGGCTACACCTTC.

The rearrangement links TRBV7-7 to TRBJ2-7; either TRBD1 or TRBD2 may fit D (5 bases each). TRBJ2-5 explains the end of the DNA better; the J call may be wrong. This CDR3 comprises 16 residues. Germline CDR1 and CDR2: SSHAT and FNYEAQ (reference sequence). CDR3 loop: CASSLGPGAPGKTQYF. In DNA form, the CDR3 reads TGTGCCAGCAGCTTAGGACCCGGGGCGCCTGGGAAGACCCAGTACTTC.

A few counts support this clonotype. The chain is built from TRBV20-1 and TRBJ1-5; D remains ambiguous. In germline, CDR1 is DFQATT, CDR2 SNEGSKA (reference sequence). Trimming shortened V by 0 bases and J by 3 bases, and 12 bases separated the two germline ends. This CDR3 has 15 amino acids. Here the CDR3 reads CSARDQSVYNQPQHF. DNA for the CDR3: TGCAGTGCTAGAGATCAGTCGGTGTACAATCAGCCCCAGCATTTT.

CDR3: CASSGTGTGDGKLFF. As DNA, the CDR3 is TGTGCCAGCAGCGGTACCGGGACAGGGGATGGTAAACTGTTTTTT. The rearrangement links TRBV6-5 to TRBJ1-4, with 10 nucleotides matching TRBD1. The trim removed 6 bases at V and 11 bases at J, leaving 12 bases unmatched. The CDR3 contains 15 residues. Germline assignment: CDR1 MNHEY and CDR2 SVGAGI.

The CDR3 bases are TGTGCCAGCAGCATGAAGGGACTAATCCCGTTCTTC. It specifies CASSMKGLIPFF. The chain recombines TRBV7-9 with TRBJ2-1; the match to TRBD2 covers 7 bases. Germline V gene sequence: CDR1 SEHNR, CDR2 FQNEAQ (reference sequence). The CDR3 spans 12 residues. Trimming removed 5 bases from V and 15 bases from J; junction bases left unmatched: 10.

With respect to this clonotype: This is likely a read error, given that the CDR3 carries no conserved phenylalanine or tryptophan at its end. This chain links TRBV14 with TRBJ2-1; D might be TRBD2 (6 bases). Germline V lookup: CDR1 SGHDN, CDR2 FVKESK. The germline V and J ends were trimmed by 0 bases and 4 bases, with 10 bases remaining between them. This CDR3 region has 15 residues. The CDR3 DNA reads TGTGCCAGCAGCCAAGAGTGGAGGGATTACAATGAGCAGTTCATC. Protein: CASSQEWRDYNEQFI.

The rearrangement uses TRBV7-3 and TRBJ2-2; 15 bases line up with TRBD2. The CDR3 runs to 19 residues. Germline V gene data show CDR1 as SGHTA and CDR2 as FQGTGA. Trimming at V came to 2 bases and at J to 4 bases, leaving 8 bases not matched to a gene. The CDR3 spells CASSLGLAGGPVSTGELFF. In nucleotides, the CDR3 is TGTGCCAGCAGCTTAGGACTAGCGGGAGGGCCGGTGAGCACCGGGGAGCTGTTTTTT.

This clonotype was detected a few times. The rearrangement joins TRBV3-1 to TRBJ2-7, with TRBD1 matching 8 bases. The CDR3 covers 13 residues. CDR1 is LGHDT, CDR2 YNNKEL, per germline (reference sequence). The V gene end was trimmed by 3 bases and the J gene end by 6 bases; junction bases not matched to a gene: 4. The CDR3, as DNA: TGTGCCAGCAGCCAGGGCAGGGGGCTCGAGCAGTACTTC. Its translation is CASSQGRGLEQYF.

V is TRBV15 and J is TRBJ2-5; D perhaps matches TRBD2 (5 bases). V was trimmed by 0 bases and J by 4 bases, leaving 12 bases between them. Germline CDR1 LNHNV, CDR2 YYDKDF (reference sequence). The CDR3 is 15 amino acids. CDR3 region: CATSRDRNGGETQYF. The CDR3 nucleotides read TGTGCCACCAGCAGAGATCGTAATGGAGGAGAGACCCAGTACTTC.

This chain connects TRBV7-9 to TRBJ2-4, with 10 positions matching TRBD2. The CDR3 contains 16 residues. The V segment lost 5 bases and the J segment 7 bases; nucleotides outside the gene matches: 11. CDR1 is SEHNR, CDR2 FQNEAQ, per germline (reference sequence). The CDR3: CASSPPPGTSDNIQYF. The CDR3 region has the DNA TGTGCCAGCAGCCCCCCTCCCGGGACTAGCGACAACATTCAGTACTTC. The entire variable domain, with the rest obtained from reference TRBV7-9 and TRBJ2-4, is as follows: DTGVSQNPRHKITKRGQNVTFRCDPISEHNRLYWYRQTLGQGPEFLTYFQNEAQLEKSRLLSDRFSAERPKGSFSTLEIQRTEQGDSAMYLCASSPPPGTSDNIQYFGAGTRLSVL.

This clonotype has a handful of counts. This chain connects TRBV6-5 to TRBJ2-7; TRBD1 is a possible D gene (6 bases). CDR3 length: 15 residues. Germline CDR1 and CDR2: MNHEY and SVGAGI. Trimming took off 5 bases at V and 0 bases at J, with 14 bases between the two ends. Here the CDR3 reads CASSTGKQSSYEQYF. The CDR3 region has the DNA TGTGCCAGCAGTACAGGGAAACAAAGCTCCTACGAGCAGTACTTC.

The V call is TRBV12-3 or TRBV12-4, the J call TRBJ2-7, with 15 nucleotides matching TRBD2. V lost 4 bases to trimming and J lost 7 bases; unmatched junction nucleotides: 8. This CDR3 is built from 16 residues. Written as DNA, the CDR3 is TGTGCCAGCAGTTGGACTAGCGGGAGGGCCAACAATGAGCAGTACTTC. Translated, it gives CASSWTSGRANNEQYF.

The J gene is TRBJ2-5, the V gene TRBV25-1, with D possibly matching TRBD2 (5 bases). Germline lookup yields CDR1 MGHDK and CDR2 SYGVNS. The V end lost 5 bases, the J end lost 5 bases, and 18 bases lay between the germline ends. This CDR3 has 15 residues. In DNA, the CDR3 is TGTGCCAGCAGTAAACCCGGGGTTAGGGTGGAGACCCAGTACTTC. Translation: CASSKPGVRVETQYF. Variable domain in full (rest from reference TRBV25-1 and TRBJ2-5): EADIYQTPRYLVIGTGKKITLECSQTMGHDKMYWYQQDPGMELHLIHYSYGVNSTEKGDLSSESTVSRIRTEHFPLTLESARPSHTSQYLCASSKPGVRVETQYFGPGTRLLVL.

The CDR3 is CASSLQLASYEQYF. CDR3 in DNA: TGTGCCAGCAGCCTTCAACTAGCCTCCTACGAGCAGTACTTC. The V call is TRBV5-4, the J call TRBJ2-7; a possible D gene is TRBD2 (6 bases). Germline-derived CDR1 and CDR2 are SGHNT and YYREEE (reference sequence). Trimming cost V 4 bases and J 0 bases, with 11 bases left between them. This CDR3 has 14 residues.

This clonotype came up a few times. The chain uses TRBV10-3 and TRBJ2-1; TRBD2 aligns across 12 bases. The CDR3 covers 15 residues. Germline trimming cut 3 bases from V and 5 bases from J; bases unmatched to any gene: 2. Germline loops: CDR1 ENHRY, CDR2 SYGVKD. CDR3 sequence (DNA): TGTGCCATCAGTGACAGGACTAGCGGGAACAATGAGCAGTTCTTC. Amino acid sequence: CAISDRTSGNNEQFF.

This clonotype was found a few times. Here the CDR3 reads CASSLTGEVSYEQYF. CDR3 DNA sequence: TGTGCCAGCAGCCTAACAGGCGAAGTTTCCTACGAGCAGTACTTC. The chain is built from TRBV7-6 and TRBJ2-7, with a weak D call TRBD1 (5 bases). Trimming removed 5 bases from V and 1 base from J, with 15 bases in between. CDR3 length: 15 amino acids. CDR1 and CDR2 from the germline V gene are SGHVS and FNYEAQ. The variable domain in full, completed from reference TRBV7-6 and TRBJ2-7, reads GAGVSQSPRYKVTKRGQDVALRCDPISGHVSLYWYRQALGQGPEFLTYFNYEAQQDKSGLPNDRFSAERPEGSISTLTIQRTEQRDSAMYRCASSLTGEVSYEQYFGPGTRLTVT.

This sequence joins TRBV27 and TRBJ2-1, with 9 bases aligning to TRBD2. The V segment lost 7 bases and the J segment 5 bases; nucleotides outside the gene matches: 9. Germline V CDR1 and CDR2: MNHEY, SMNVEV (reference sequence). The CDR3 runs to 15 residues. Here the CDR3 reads CASNSGSRLHNEQFF. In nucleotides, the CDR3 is TGTGCCAGCAATAGCGGGAGTAGGCTCCACAATGAGCAGTTCTTC.